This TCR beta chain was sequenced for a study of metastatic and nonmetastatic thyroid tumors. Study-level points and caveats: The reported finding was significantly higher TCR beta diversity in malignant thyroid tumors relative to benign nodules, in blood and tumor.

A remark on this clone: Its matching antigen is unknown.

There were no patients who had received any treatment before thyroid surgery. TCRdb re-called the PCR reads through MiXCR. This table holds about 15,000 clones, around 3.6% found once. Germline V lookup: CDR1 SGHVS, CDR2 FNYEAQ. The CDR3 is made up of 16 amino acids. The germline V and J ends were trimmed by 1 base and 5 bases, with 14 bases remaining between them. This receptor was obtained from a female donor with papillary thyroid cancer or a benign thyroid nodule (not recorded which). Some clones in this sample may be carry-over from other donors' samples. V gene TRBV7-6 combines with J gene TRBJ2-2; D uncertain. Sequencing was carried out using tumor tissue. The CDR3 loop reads CASSLDSTTRTGELFF. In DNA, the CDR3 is TGTGCCAGCAGCTTAGATTCCACGACGAGAACCGGGGAGCTGTTTTTT.